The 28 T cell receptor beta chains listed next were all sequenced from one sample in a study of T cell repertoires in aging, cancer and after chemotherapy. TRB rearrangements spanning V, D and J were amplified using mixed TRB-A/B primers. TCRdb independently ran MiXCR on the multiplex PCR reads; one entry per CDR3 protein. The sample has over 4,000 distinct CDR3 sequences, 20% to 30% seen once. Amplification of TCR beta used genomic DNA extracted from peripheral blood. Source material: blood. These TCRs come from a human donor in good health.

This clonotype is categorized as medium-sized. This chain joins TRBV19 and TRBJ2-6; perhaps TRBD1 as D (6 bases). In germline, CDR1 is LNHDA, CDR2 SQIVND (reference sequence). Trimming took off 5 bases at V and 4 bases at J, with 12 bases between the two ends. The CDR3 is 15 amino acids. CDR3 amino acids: CASSSRGLGANVLTF. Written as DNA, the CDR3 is TGTGCCAGTAGTTCCAGGGGTCTCGGGGCCAACGTCCTGACTTTC.

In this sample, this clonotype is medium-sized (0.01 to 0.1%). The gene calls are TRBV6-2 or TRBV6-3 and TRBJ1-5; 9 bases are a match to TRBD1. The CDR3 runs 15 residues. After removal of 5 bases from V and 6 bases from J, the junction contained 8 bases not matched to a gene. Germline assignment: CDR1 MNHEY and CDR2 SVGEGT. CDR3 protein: CASSLQGAEGQPQHF. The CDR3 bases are TGTGCCAGCAGTCTACAGGGGGCGGAGGGTCAGCCCCAGCATTTT.

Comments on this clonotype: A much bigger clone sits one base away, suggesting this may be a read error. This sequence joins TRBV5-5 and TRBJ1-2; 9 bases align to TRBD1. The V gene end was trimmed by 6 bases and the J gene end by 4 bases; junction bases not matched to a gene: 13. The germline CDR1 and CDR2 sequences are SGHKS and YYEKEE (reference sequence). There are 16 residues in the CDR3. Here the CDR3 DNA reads TGTGCCAGCACCGAAGCAAATCTACAGGGGGCCTATGGCTACACCTTC. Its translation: CASTEANLQGAYGYTF.

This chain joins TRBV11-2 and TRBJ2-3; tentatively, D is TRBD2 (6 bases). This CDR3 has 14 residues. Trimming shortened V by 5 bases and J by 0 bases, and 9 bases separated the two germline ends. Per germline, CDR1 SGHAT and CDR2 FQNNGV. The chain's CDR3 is CASSTGTSTDTQYF. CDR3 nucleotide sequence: TGTGCCAGCAGCACCGGGACTAGCACAGATACGCAGTATTTT.

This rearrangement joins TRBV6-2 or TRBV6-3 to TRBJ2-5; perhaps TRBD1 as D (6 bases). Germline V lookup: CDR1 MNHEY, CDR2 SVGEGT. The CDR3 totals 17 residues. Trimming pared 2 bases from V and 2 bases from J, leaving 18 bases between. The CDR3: CASSYPLGAGDQETQYF. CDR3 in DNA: TGTGCCAGCAGTTACCCATTGGGGGCAGGTGATCAAGAGACCCAGTACTTC.

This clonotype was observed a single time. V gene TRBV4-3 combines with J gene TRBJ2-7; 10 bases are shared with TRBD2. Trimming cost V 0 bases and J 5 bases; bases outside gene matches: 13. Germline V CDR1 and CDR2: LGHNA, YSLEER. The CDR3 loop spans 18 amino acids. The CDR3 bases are TGCGCCAGCAGCCAAGACTATTCGCTAGCGGGAGTTTATAACGAGCAGTACTTC. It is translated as CASSQDYSLAGVYNEQYF.

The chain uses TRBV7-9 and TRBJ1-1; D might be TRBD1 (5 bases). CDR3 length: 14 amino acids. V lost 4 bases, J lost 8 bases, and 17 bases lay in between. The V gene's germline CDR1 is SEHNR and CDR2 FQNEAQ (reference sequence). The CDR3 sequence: CASSSTDGHREAFF. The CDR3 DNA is TGTGCCAGCAGCTCGACCGACGGACACCGGGAAGCTTTCTTT.

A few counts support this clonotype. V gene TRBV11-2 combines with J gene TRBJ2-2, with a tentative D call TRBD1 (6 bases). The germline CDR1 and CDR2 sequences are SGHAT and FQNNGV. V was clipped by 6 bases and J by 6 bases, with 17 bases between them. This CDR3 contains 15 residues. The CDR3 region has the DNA TGTGCCAGCAGTCGAATACAGGGTAACGCCGGGGAGCTGTTTTTT. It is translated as CASSRIQGNAGELFF.

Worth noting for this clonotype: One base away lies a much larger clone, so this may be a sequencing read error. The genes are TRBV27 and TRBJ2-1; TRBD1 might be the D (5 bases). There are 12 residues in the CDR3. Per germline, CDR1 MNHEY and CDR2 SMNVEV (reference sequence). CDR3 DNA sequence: TGCGGATCGGCCGGCAGGGCGAATGAGCTGTTCTTC. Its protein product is CGSAGRANELFF.

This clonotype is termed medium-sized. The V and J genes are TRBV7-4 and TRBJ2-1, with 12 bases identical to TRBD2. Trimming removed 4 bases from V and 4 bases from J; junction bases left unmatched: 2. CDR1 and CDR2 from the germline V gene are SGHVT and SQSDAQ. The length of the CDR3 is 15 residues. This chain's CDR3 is CASSCGLAGYNEQFF. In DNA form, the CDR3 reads TGTGCCAGCAGCTGTGGACTAGCGGGGTACAATGAGCAGTTCTTC.

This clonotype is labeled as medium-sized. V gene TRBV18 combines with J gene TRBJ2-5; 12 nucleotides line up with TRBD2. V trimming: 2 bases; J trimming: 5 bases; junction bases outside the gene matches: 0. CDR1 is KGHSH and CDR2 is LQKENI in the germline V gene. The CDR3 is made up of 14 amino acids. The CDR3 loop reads CASSPGTSGETQYF. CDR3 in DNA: TGTGCCAGCTCACCAGGGACTAGCGGGGAGACCCAGTACTTC.

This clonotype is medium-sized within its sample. The CDR3 DNA sequence: TGTGCCAGCACAGCTGGGGCCTACAATGAGCAGTTCTTC. It translates to CASTAGAYNEQFF. V and J are TRBV27 and TRBJ2-1; D gene unclear. CDR3 length equals 13 residues. Germline V CDR1 and CDR2: MNHEY, SMNVEV (reference sequence). V shed 7 bases and J shed 2 bases, with 9 bases lying between them.

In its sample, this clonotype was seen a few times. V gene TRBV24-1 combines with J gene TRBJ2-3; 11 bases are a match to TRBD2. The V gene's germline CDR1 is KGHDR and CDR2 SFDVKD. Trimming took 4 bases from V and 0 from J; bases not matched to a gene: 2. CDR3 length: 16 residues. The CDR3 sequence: CATSEWTSGSTDTQYF. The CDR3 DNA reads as TGTGCCACCAGTGAGTGGACTAGCGGGAGCACAGATACGCAGTATTTT.

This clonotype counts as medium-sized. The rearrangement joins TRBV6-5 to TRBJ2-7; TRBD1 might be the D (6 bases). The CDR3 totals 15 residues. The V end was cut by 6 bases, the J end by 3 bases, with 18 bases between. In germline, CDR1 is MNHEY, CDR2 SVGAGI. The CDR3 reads CASRRDTLGYYEQYF. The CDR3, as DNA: TGTGCCAGCAGACGGGACACCCTTGGTTACTACGAGCAGTACTTC.

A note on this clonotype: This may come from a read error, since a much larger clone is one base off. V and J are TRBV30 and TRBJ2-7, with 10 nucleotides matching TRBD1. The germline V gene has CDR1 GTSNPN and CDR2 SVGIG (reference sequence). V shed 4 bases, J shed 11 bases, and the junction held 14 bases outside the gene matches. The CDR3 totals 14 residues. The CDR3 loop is CAWNEGTGECEKYF. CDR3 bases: TGTGCCTGGAATGAAGGGACAGGGGAATGTGAGAAGTACTTC.

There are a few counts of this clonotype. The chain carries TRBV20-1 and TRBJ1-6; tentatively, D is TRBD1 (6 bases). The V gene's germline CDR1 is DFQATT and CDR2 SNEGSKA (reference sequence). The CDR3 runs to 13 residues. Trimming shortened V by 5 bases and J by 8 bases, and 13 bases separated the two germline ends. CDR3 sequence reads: CSAGDTEYSPLHF. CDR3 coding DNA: TGCAGTGCTGGGGACACCGAGTATTCACCCCTCCACTTT.

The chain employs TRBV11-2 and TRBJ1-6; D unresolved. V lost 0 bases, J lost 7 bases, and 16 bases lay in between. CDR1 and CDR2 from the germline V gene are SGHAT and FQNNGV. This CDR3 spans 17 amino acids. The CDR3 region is CASSLDLSYPWNSPLHF. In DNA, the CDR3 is TGTGCCAGCAGCTTAGATCTCAGTTACCCGTGGAATTCACCCCTCCACTTT.

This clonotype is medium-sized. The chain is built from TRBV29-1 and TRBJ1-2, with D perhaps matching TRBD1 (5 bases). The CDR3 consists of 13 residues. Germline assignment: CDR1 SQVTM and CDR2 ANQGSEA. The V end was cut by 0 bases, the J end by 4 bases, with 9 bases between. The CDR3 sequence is CSVEDRGLYGYTF. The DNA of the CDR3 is TGCAGCGTTGAAGACCGGGGCCTCTATGGCTACACCTTC.

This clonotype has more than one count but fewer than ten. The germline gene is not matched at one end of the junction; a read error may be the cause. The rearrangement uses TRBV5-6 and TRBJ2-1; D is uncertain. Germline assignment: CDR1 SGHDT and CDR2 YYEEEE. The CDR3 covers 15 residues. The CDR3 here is CASSLGQEPYNEQFF. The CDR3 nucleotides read TGCGCCAGCAGCTTAGGTCAGGAGCCCTACAATGAGCAGTTCTTC.

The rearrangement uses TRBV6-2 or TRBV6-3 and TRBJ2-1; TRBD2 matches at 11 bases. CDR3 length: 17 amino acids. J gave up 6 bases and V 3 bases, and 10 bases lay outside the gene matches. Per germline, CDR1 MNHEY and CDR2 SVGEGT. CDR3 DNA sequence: TGTGCCAGCAGTTATGATTCGGGCCTAGCGGGGGGCAATGAGCAGTTCTTC. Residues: CASSYDSGLAGGNEQFF.

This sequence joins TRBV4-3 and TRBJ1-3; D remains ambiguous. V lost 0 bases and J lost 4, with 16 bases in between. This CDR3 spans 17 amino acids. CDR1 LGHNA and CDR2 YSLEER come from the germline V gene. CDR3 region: CASSQDYVGVWGNTIYF. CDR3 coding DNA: TGCGCCAGCAGCCAAGATTACGTTGGGGTATGGGGAAACACCATATATTTT.

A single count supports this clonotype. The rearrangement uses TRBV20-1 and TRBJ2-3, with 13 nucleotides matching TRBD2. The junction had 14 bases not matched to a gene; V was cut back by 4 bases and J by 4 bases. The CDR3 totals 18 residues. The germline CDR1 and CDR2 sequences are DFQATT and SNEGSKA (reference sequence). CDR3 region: CSAIVTSGGLGPPDTQYF. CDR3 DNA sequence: TGCAGTGCTATCGTGACTAGCGGGGGGCTCGGCCCGCCAGATACGCAGTATTTT.

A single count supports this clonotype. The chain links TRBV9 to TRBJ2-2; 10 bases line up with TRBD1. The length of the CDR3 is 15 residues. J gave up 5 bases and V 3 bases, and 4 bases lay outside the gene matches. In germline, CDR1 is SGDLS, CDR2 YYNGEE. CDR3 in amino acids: CASSATGGRTGELFF. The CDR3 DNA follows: TGTGCCAGCAGCGCGACAGGGGGCCGGACCGGGGAGCTGTTTTTT.

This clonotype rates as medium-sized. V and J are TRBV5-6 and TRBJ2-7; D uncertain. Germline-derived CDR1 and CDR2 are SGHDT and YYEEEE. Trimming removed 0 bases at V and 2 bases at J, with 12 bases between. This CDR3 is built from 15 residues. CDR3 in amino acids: CASSLGPNQAYEQYF. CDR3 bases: TGTGCCAGCAGCTTGGGGCCGAACCAGGCCTACGAGCAGTACTTC. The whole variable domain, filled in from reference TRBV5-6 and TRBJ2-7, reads DAGVTQSPTHLIKTRGQQVTLRCSPKSGHDTVSWYQQALGQGPQFIFQYYEEEERQRGNFPDRFSGHQFPNYSSELNVNALLLGDSALYLCASSLGPNQAYEQYFGPGTRLTVT.

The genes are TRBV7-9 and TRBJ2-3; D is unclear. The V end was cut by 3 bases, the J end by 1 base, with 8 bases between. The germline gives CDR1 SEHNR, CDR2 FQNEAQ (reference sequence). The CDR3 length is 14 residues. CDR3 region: CASSFISGTDTQYF. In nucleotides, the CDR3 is TGTGCCAGCAGCTTTATCAGCGGCACAGATACGCAGTATTTT.

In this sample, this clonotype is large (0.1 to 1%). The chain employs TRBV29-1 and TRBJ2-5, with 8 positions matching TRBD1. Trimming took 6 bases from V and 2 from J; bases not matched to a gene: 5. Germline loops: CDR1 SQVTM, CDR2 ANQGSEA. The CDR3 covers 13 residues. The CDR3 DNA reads TGCAGCGTGGGTCAGGGGGCGCAAGAGACCCAGTACTTC. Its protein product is CSVGQGAQETQYF.

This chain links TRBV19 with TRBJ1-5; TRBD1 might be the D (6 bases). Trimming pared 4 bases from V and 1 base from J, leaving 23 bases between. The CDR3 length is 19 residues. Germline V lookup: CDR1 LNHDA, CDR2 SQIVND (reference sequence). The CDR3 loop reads CASSTTGTGASISNQPQHF. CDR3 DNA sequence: TGTGCCAGTAGTACTACCGGGACGGGGGCTTCGATCAGCAATCAGCCCCAGCATTTT.

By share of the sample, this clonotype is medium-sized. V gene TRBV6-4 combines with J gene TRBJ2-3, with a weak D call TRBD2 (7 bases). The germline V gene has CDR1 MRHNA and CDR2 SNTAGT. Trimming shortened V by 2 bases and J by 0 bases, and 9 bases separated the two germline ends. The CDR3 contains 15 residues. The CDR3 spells CASSDGGASTDTQYF. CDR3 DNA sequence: TGTGCCAGCAGTGACGGGGGGGCTAGCACAGATACGCAGTATTTT.